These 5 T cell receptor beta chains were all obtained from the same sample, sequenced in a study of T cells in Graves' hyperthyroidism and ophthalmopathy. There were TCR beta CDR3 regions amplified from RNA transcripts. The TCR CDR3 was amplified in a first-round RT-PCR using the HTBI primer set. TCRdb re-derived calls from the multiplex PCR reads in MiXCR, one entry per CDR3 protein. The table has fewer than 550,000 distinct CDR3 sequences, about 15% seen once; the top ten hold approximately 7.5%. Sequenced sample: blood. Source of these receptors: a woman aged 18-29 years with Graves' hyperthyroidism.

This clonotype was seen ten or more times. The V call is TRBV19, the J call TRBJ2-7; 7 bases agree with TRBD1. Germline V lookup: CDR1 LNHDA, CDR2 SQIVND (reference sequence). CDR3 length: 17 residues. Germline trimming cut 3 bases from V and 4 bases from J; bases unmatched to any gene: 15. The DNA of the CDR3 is TGTGCCAGTAGTATTTCCTCCTCCGGGACAGATATATACGAGCAGTACTTC. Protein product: CASSISSSGTDIYEQYF.

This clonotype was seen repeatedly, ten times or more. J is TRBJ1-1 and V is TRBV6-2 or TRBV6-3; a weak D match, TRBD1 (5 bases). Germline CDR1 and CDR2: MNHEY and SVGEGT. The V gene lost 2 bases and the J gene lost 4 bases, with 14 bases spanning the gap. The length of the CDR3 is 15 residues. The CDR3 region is CASSYGDPGGTEAFF. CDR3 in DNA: TGTGCCAGCAGTTACGGGGACCCCGGGGGCACTGAAGCTTTCTTT.

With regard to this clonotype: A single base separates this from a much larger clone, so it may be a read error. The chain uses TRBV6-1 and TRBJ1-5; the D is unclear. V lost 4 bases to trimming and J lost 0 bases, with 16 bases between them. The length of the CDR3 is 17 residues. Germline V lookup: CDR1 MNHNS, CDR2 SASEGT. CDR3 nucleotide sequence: TGTGCCAGCAGTGCGAATACAGCAGACCATAGCAATCAGCCCCAGCATTTT. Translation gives CASSANTADHSNQPQHF.

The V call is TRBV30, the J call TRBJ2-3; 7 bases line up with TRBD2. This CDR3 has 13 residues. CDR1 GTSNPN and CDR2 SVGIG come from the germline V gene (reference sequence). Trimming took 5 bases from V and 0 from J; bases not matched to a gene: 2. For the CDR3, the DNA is TGTGCCTGGGCGGGGGTTAGCACAGATACGCAGTATTTT. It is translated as CAWAGVSTDTQYF.

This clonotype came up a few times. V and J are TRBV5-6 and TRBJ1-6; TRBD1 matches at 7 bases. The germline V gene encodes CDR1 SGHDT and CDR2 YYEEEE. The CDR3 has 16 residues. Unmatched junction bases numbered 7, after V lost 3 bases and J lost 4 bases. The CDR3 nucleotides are TGTGCCAGCAGCTCGAAGAGGGGGCTTTATAATTCACCCCTCCACTTT. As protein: CASSSKRGLYNSPLHF.